This record covers a single T cell receptor (beta chain). Antigen unknown. The data belong to a study of cytomegalovirus exposure and HLA in healthy donors. About the study: Among the 350 to 400 donors who were genotyped, around 77% fell in the genetic ancestry cluster that is associated with self-reported Caucasian donors.

Overall study findings and caveats: Three of the chains that were CMV-associated were confirmed in vitro to be specific for CMV antigens.

PCR amplification relied on 60 Vbeta primers (plus 13 Jbeta primers). The data were produced by immunoSEQ multiplex PCR, yet TCRdb's version contains in-frame clones alone and is incomplete. The sample carries some 140,000 clones, around 78% recorded once. The CDR3 length is 15 residues. The ends were cut back, 6 bases at V and 0 bases at J, with 12 bases in the middle. The V gene's germline CDR1 is MNHNY and CDR2 SVGAGI (reference sequence). Sequencing used PBMCs. This clonotype originated in a female donor in good health and CMV-seropositive. V is TRBV6-6 and J is TRBJ2-1, with D perhaps TRBD2 (5 bases). For the CDR3, the DNA is TGTGCCAGCAGCGACCCGGGGAGCTCCTACAATGAGCAGTTCTTC. This encodes CASSDPGSSYNEQFF.